Each of the 16 T cell receptor beta chains below was sequenced from the same sample in a study of beta chain features in type 1 diabetes. Expressed TCRB transcripts were sequenced, since all the RNA that had been isolated was reverse transcribed. Clones were read by immunoSEQ multiplex PCR, and TCRdb kept only the in-frame ones, dropping some. The sample carries more than 350,000 clones, 9.5% to 12% recorded once. The material sequenced was naive CD4+ T cells from blood. These receptor sequences come from a woman aged 18-29 years in good health.

CDR3 sequence: CASSVSPQTYGYTF. In DNA, the CDR3 is TGTGCCAGCAGCGTTAGTCCGCAGACCTATGGCTACACCTTC. The chain is built from TRBV9 and TRBJ1-2; D is unclear. Trimming removed 2 bases from V and 4 bases from J, with 12 bases in between. CDR1 and CDR2 (germline): SGDLS, YYNGEE. The CDR3 totals 14 residues.

CDR3 protein: CASSLGGGRLGRNTEAFF. CDR3 bases: TGTGCCAGCAGCTTAGGTGGGGGAAGGCTGGGAAGGAACACTGAAGCTTTCTTT. This chain uses TRBV11-2 with TRBJ1-1; TRBD1 might be the D (5 bases). V was pared by 1 base and J by 1 base, with 19 bases between. The CDR3 is 18 residues long. Germline V gives CDR1 SGHAT, CDR2 FQNNGV.

In this sample, this clone turned up a few times. The chain recombines TRBV18 with TRBJ2-3; D unresolved. The CDR3 contains 13 residues. Germline V gives CDR1 KGHSH, CDR2 LQKENI. V shed 2 bases and J shed 3 bases, with 6 bases lying between them. The DNA for the CDR3 is TGTGCCAGCTCACCAGGGCAGACAGATACGCAGTATTTT. Encoded protein: CASSPGQTDTQYF.

This clone was seen a handful of times. This rearrangement joins TRBV28 to TRBJ2-7; a possible D gene is TRBD1 (6 bases). Trimming removed 2 bases from V and 1 base from J, with 12 bases in between. Germline CDR1 is MDHEN and CDR2 is SYDVKM. The CDR3 loop spans 15 amino acids. The CDR3, as DNA: TGTGCCAGCAGTTTAGCAGGGGTAAAATCCTACGAGCAGTACGTC. Protein sequence: CASSLAGVKSYEQYV.

About this clone itself: The sample has other DNA sequences that encode this CDR3 too. This rearrangement joins TRBV7-2 to TRBJ2-5; TRBD2 might be the D (5 bases). Germline values: CDR1 SGHTA, CDR2 FQGNSA. This CDR3 has 15 amino acids. Trimming took off 1 base at V and 5 bases at J, with 14 bases between the two ends. The CDR3 DNA is TGTGCCAGCAGCTTAGATACCGGCCGCGGGGAGACCCAGTACTTC. It yields the protein CASSLDTGRGETQYF.

This clone was detected only a few times. The chain couples TRBV28 to TRBJ1-2, with D possibly being TRBD1 (5 bases). The germline CDR1 and CDR2 sequences are MDHEN and SYDVKM. The CDR3 length is 11 residues. V was cut by 8 bases and J by 6 bases, with 10 bases left in between. CDR3 loop: CASGEGNGYTF. In DNA, the CDR3 is TGTGCCAGCGGCGAGGGGAATGGCTACACCTTC.

This clone was found a few times. The chain uses TRBV21-1 and TRBJ1-6. TRBV21-1 is tagged as a pseudogene. The CDR3 spans 13 residues. DNA for the CDR3: TGTGCCAGCAGCAAAGGGGGTCCCCACTCCCTCCACTTT. Its translation is CASSKGGPHSLHF.

The sample holds a few counts of this clone. The identical CDR3 is also encoded by other nucleotide sequences in the sample. The chain has TRBV29-1 and TRBJ2-5, with D unresolved. This CDR3 has 12 amino acids. CDR1 and CDR2 from the germline V gene are SQVTM and ANQGSEA. The V end was cut by 4 bases, the J end by 4 bases, with 10 bases between. The CDR3 nucleotides read TGCAGCGTTGCTGGCGGCGGAGAGACCCAGTACTTC. Translated, it gives CSVAGGGETQYF.

The V call is TRBV29-1, the J call TRBJ2-2; 7 positions match TRBD2. The CDR3 sequence is 14 residues long. Germline trimming cut 4 bases from V and 4 bases from J; bases unmatched to any gene: 6. CDR1 SQVTM and CDR2 ANQGSEA come from the germline V gene. As DNA, the CDR3 is TGCAGCGTTGCGACTCTAGCGGTCACCGGGGAGCTGTTTTTT. It codes for CSVATLAVTGELFF.

The chain recombines TRBV19 with TRBJ2-7; maybe TRBD2 (6 bases). Germline CDR1 is LNHDA and CDR2 is SQIVND (reference sequence). CDR3 length equals 17 residues. Trimming took 6 bases from V and 2 from J, leaving 23 bases between them. The CDR3 coding sequence is TGTGCCAGTAGCCGGCAGTCCGGGACTTCTTTTCCCTACGAGCAGTACTTC. This translates into CASSRQSGTSFPYEQYF.

The chain carries TRBV25-1 and TRBJ2-4, with D perhaps matching TRBD1 (5 bases). CDR3 length: 13 residues. Germline V gives CDR1 MGHDK, CDR2 SYGVNS. The V end was cut by 1 base, the J end by 9 bases, with 10 bases between. CDR3 region: CASSELGASIQYF. For the CDR3, the DNA is TGTGCCAGCAGTGAATTAGGGGCTAGCATTCAGTACTTC.

This clone was found a few times. At one end the junction does not follow the germline gene, possibly because of a read error. The CDR3, as DNA: TGTGCTAGCAGCCCTAGCGGGAGAAGAGAGACCCAGTACTTC. Translation gives CASSPSGRRETQYF. The chain links TRBV7-7 to TRBJ2-5, with 10 positions matching TRBD2. The CDR3 loop spans 14 amino acids. Germline CDR1 SSHAT, CDR2 FNYEAQ (reference sequence).

This clone was picked up a small number of times. The chain uses TRBV19 and TRBJ2-4; possibly TRBD1 for D (5 bases). Looked up from germline, CDR1 is LNHDA and CDR2 is SQIVND (reference sequence). V was pared by 6 bases and J by 0 bases, with 9 bases between. This CDR3 has 14 amino acids. The CDR3 nucleotides read TGTGCCAGTAGGGACACACTAGCCAAAAACATTCAGTACTTC. Translated: CASRDTLAKNIQYF.

This clone was seen only a few times. The chain links TRBV4-3 to TRBJ2-7; 8 nucleotides match TRBD2. This CDR3 contains 16 residues. Germline lookup yields CDR1 LGHNA and CDR2 YSLEER. V trimming: 0 bases; J trimming: 4 bases; junction bases outside the gene matches: 8. CDR3: CASSQDLRSGTYEQYF. CDR3 coding DNA: TGCGCCAGCAGCCAAGATCTTCGTAGCGGGACATACGAGCAGTACTTC.

V is TRBV9 and J is TRBJ2-7; 16 positions match TRBD2. The CDR3 covers 18 residues. Germline V gene sequence: CDR1 SGDLS, CDR2 YYNGEE. With 4 bases clipped from V and 1 base from J, the junction kept 8 bases outside the gene matches. CDR3 DNA sequence: TGTGCCAGCAGCAAGGGGACTAGCGGGAGGGCCATATCCTACGAGCAGTACTTC. The encoded protein is CASSKGTSGRAISYEQYF.

The rearrangement joins TRBV27 to TRBJ1-2, with D unclear. The CDR3 spans 13 residues. V lost 3 bases and J 6 bases, leaving 11 bases between the germline ends. Germline V CDR1 and CDR2: MNHEY, SMNVEV (reference sequence). The CDR3 region is CASSFWGEDGYTF. As DNA, the CDR3 is TGTGCCAGCAGTTTTTGGGGAGAGGATGGCTACACCTTC.